Below, 19 T cell receptor beta chains from the same sample are listed, as sequenced in a study of T cells in Graves' hyperthyroidism and ophthalmopathy (dated by TCRdb to between 2019 and 2020). Libraries came from multiplex PCR. Instrument on record: Illumina HiSeq 2000. Amplification of TCR beta CDR3 regions was carried out from RNA transcripts. The first round of RT-PCR for the TCR CDR3 was performed with the HTBI primer set and the Qiagen OneStep RT-PCR kit. The raw public data were reprocessed by TCRdb itself: fastp quality trimming at Q25, MiXCR clonotype calling, in-frame beta chains only. Rows merge per CDR3 protein into single entries with the most common DNA and genes. For this sample the table gives 330,000 or so distinct CDR3 sequences, of which approximately 19% were detected only once. The top ten hold under 40% of the sample. The specimen was blood. These receptors were taken from a man aged 45-60 years with Graves' ophthalmopathy.

This clonotype has at least ten counts. The V call is TRBV27, the J call TRBJ2-7, with 11 bases matching TRBD2. Germline CDR1 and CDR2: MNHEY and SMNVEV (reference sequence). This CDR3 is 16 amino acids long. V trimming: 5 bases; J trimming: 0 bases; junction bases outside the gene matches: 6. The CDR3 protein is CASSPRLAGTSYEQYF. The CDR3 nucleotides are TGTGCCAGCAGTCCGCGACTAGCGGGGACCTCCTACGAGCAGTACTTC.

This rearrangement joins TRBV28 to TRBJ1-4; no reliable D call. The CDR3 spans 15 residues. V lost 7 bases to trimming and J lost 0 bases, with 12 bases between them. Germline-derived CDR1 and CDR2 are MDHEN and SYDVKM. CDR3: CASTDTGTTNEKLFF. In DNA form, the CDR3 reads TGTGCCAGCACCGACACGGGCACAACTAATGAAAAACTGTTTTTT.

This clonotype was observed once. V gene TRBV3-1 combines with J gene TRBJ1-4, with D hard to call. V gave up 4 bases and J gave up 3 bases, with 12 bases separating them. Germline assignment: CDR1 LGHDT and CDR2 YNNKEL (reference sequence). The CDR3 extends over 15 amino acids. The CDR3 DNA follows: TGTGCCAGCAGCCGCGGTGGAGTTCCTAATGAAAAACTGTTTTTT. It codes for CASSRGGVPNEKLFF. The full variable domain, with the rest looked up from reference TRBV3-1 and TRBJ1-4, is DTAVSQTPKYLVTQMGNDKSIKCEQNLGHDTMYWYKQDSKKFLKIMFSYNNKELIINETVPNRFSPKSPDKAHLNLHINSLELGDSAVYFCASSRGGVPNEKLFFGSGTQLSVL.

This clonotype was recorded a few times. The chain has TRBV30 and TRBJ1-4; the D gene is possibly TRBD1 (5 bases). Germline lookup yields CDR1 GTSNPN and CDR2 SVGIG (reference sequence). This CDR3 spans 12 amino acids. Deletions cut 5 bases from V and 7 bases from J, with 11 bases between. The CDR3, as DNA: TGTGCCTGGGACGGGGGGGGTGAAAAACTGTTTTTT. Amino acids: CAWDGGGEKLFF.

The rearrangement links TRBV7-3 to TRBJ2-5; no definite D call. CDR1 and CDR2 from the germline V gene are SGHTA and FQGTGA. Trimming shortened V by 10 bases and J by 0 bases, and 12 bases separated the two germline ends. The CDR3 is 13 residues long. DNA of the CDR3: TGTGCCATGACGCTCCTTTACCAAGAGACCCAGTACTTC. Amino acid sequence: CAMTLLYQETQYF.

The chain uses TRBV4-1 and TRBJ2-5; D unresolved. V was trimmed by 3 bases and J by 5 bases, leaving 19 bases between them. This CDR3 has 16 amino acids. Germline-derived CDR1 and CDR2 are MGHRA and YSYEKL. CDR3 sequence: CASSQGPGLGRETQYF. The CDR3 nucleotides read TGCGCCAGCAGCCAGGGCCCCGGATTGGGCAGGGAGACCCAGTACTTC.

This sequence joins TRBV6-1 and TRBJ2-7, with TRBD1 matching over 9 bases. Looked up from germline, CDR1 is MNHNS and CDR2 is SASEGT. V trimming: 6 bases; J trimming: 3 bases; junction bases outside the gene matches: 3. The CDR3 is made up of 13 amino acids. The CDR3 region is CASRAGQGYEQYF. CDR3 nucleotides: TGTGCCAGCAGAGCGGGACAGGGCTACGAGCAGTACTTC.

This clonotype was observed a handful of times. The chain is built from TRBV28 and TRBJ2-6; D possibly corresponds to TRBD1 (7 bases). The germline gives CDR1 MDHEN, CDR2 SYDVKM. The CDR3 covers 17 residues. Between the trimmed V and J ends, which lost 7 bases and 0 bases, there was a span of 16 bases. The CDR3 region has the DNA TGTGCCAGCACCAGGGCAGGGGGGTTCTCTGGGGCCAACGTCCTGACTTTC. Amino acids: CASTRAGGFSGANVLTF.

The chain carries TRBV5-8 and TRBJ2-5; 9 bases are shared with TRBD2. Germline lookup yields CDR1 SGHTS and CDR2 YDEGEE. This CDR3 has 16 amino acids. The junction had 8 bases not matched to a gene; V was cut back by 0 bases and J by 5 bases. The CDR3 nucleotides are TGTGCCAGCAGCTTGGGTGGCGGGAGGGCCAGTGAGACCCAGTACTTC. This sequence encodes CASSLGGGRASETQYF.

The chain couples TRBV19 to TRBJ1-1; weak D call: TRBD1 (6 bases). V was pared by 2 bases and J by 0 bases, with 13 bases between. The CDR3 is 16 amino acids. Per the germline V gene, CDR1 is LNHDA and CDR2 is SQIVND (reference sequence). CDR3 bases: TGTGCCAGTAGTATACGGGGGGCGTGGCTGAACACTGAAGCTTTCTTT. Amino acid sequence: CASSIRGAWLNTEAFF.

The chain joins TRBV24-1 to TRBJ1-5; D gene uncertain. CDR3 length equals 14 residues. Looked up from germline, CDR1 is KGHDR and CDR2 is SFDVKD. Trimming removed 7 bases from V and 3 bases from J, with 12 bases in between. In nucleotides, the CDR3 is TGTGCCACCAGCCCGGGCCGGGTCAATCAGCCCCAGCATTTT. Translating gives CATSPGRVNQPQHF.

The chain combines TRBV5-5 with TRBJ1-6; D might be TRBD1 (5 bases). V lost 4 bases and J lost 9, with 11 bases in between. The CDR3 spans 13 residues. Germline V gene data show CDR1 as SGHKS and CDR2 as YYEKEE (reference sequence). The CDR3 DNA follows: TGTGCCAGCAGCACCGGGACGTCTTCACCCCTCCACTTT. It codes for CASSTGTSSPLHF.

The CDR3 sequence is CSASRAGQSGYEQYF. The DNA of the CDR3 is TGCAGTGCTAGTAGGGCGGGACAGAGTGGGTACGAGCAGTACTTC. The chain couples TRBV20-1 to TRBJ2-7, with TRBD1 as a possible D gene (7 bases). V was pared by 3 bases and J by 4 bases, with 19 bases between. The CDR3 is 15 residues long. Germline CDR1 and CDR2: DFQATT and SNEGSKA (reference sequence).

This clonotype was recorded many times. The chain carries TRBV12-3 or TRBV12-4 and TRBJ2-7; D might be TRBD1 or TRBD2, each matching 7 bases. V was trimmed by 5 bases and J by 1 base, leaving 24 bases between them. The CDR3 is 18 amino acids. The CDR3 sequence: CASSPGGGFWGDSYEQYF. The CDR3 DNA sequence: TGTGCCAGCAGTCCAGGGGGGGGCTTTTGGGGCGATTCCTACGAGCAGTACTTC.

The chain employs TRBV4-1 and TRBJ2-1, with no clear D. The CDR3 sequence is 15 residues long. Germline CDR1 reads MGHRA; CDR2 reads YSYEKL. V was clipped by 3 bases and J by 0 bases, with 9 bases between them. CDR3 amino acids: CASSQKVISYNEQFF. The CDR3 DNA follows: TGCGCCAGCAGCCAGAAGGTTATCTCCTACAATGAGCAGTTCTTC.

The table lists this clonotype with many counts. V usage is TRBV6-1 and J usage is TRBJ2-7; weak D call: TRBD2 (7 bases). This CDR3 contains 16 residues. Trimming removed 6 bases from V and 0 bases from J, with 18 bases in between. Looked up from germline, CDR1 is MNHNS and CDR2 is SASEGT. The CDR3, as DNA: TGTGCCAGCAGCCAAAGGGGGGGAGGGGTCTCCTACGAGCAGTACTTC. Its protein product is CASSQRGGGVSYEQYF.

This clonotype occurred many times. The chain is built from TRBV12-3 or TRBV12-4 and TRBJ2-7, with D perhaps TRBD1 (5 bases). The CDR3 runs to 14 residues. The V gene lost 3 bases and the J gene lost 6 bases, with 15 bases spanning the gap. CDR3: CASSFSGREGEQYF. The CDR3 bases are TGTGCCAGCAGTTTCTCGGGCAGGGAAGGCGAGCAGTACTTC.

The rearrangement uses TRBV6-1 and TRBJ1-6; 8 bases line up with TRBD1. Per the germline V gene, CDR1 is MNHNS and CDR2 is SASEGT. CDR3 size: 15 residues. Germline trimming cut 4 bases from V and 5 bases from J; bases unmatched to any gene: 4. CDR3 sequence reads: CASSANRGNNSPLHF. CDR3 in DNA: TGTGCCAGCAGTGCAAACAGGGGGAATAATTCACCCCTCCACTTT.

This clonotype was counted ten times or more. The chain links TRBV6-1 to TRBJ1-1; 9 bases are shared with TRBD1. V lost 7 bases to trimming and J lost 3 bases; unmatched junction nucleotides: 6. Germline V gene data show CDR1 as MNHNS and CDR2 as SASEGT. The CDR3 sequence is 14 residues long. The CDR3 loop reads CASNIQGADTEAFF. The CDR3 nucleotides are TGTGCCAGCAATATACAGGGGGCGGACACTGAAGCTTTCTTT.